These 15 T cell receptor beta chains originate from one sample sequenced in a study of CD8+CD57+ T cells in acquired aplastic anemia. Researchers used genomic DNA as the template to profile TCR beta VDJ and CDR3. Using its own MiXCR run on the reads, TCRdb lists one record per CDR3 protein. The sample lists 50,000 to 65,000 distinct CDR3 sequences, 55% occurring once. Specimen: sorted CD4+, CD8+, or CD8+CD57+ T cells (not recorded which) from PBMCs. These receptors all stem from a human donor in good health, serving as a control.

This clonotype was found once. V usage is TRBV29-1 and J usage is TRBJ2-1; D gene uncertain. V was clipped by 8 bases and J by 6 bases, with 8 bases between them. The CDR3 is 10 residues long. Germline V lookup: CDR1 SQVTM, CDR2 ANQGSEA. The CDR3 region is CSRGFNEQFF. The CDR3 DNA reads TGCAGCCGCGGATTCAATGAGCAGTTCTTC.

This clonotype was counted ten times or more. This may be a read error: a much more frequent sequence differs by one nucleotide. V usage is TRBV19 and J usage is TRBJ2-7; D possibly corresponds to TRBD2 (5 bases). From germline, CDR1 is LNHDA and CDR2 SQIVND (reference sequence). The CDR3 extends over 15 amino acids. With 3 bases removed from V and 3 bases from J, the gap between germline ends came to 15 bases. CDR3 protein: CASSMGSSALYEQYF. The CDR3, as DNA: TGTGCCAGTAGTATGGGGAGTTCCGCTCTCTACGAGCAGTACTTC. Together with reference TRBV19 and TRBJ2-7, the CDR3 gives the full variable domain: DGGITQSPKYLFRKEGQNVTLSCEQNLNHDAMYWYRQDPGQGLRLIYYSQIVNDFQKGDIAEGYSVSREKKESFPLTVTSAQKNPTAFYLCASSMGSSALYEQYFGPGTRLTVT.

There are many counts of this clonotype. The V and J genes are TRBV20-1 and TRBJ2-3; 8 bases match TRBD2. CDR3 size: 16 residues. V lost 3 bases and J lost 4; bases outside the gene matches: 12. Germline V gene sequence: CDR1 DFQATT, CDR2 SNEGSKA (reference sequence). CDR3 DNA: TGCAGTGCTAGCGGGATTCCGGGACTAGGTGCAGATACGCAGTATTTT. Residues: CSASGIPGLGADTQYF.

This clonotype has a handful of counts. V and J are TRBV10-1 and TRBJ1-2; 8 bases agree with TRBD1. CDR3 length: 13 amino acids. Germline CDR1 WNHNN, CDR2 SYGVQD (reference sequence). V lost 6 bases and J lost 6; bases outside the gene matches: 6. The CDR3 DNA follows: TGCGCCAGCAGCGCGGACAGGGTTGATGGCTACACCTTC. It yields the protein CASSADRVDGYTF.

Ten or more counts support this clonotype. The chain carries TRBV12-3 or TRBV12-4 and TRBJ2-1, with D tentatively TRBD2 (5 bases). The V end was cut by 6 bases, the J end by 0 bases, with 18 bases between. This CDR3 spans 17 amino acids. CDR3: CASRGVSLESSYNEQFF. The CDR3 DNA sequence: TGTGCCAGCAGGGGAGTGTCACTGGAAAGCTCCTACAATGAGCAGTTCTTC.

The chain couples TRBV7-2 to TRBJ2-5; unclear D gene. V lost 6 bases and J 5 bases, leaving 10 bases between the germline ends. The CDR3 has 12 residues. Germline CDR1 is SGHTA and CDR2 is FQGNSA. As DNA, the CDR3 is TGTGCCAGCAGTTTTAATTTTGAGACCCAGTACTTC. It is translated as CASSFNFETQYF.

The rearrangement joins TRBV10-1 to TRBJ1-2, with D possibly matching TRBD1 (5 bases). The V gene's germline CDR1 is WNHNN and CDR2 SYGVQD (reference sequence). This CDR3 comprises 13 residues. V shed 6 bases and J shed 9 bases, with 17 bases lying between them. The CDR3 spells CASRMEQARSYTF. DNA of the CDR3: TGCGCCAGCAGAATGGAACAGGCTCGCAGCTACACCTTC.

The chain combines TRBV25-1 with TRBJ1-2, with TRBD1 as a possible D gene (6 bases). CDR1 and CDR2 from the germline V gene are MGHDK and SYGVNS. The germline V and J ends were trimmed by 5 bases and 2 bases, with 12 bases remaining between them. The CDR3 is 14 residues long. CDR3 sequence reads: CASSKRGANYGYTF. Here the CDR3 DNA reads TGTGCCAGCAGTAAAAGGGGGGCGAACTATGGCTACACCTTC.

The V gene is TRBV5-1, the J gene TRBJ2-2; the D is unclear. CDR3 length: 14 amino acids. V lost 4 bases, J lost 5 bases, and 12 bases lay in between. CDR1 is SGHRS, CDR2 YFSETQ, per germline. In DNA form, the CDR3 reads TGCGCCAGCAGCGTGGAAGATGTGACCGGGGAGCTGTTTTTT. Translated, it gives CASSVEDVTGELFF.

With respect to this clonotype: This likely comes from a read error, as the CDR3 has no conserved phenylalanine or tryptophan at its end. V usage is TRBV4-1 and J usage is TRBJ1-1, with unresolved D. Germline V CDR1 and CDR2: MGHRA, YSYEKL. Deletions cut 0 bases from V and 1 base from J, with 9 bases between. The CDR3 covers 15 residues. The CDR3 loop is CASSQESQSNTEAFS. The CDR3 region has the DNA TGCGCCAGCAGCCAAGAGTCCCAATCGAACACTGAAGCTTTCTCT.

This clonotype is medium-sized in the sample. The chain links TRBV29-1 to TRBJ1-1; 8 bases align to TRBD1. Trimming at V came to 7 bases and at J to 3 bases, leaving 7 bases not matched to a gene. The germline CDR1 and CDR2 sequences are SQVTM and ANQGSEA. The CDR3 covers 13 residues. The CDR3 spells CSAARGLDTEAFF. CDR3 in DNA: TGCAGCGCTGCCAGGGGGCTGGACACTGAAGCTTTCTTT.

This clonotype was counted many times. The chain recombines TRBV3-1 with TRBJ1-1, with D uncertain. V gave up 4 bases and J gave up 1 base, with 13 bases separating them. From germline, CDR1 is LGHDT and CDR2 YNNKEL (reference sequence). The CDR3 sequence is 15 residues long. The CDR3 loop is CASSRNPTANTEAFF. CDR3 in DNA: TGTGCCAGCAGCCGAAATCCCACCGCGAACACTGAAGCTTTCTTT.

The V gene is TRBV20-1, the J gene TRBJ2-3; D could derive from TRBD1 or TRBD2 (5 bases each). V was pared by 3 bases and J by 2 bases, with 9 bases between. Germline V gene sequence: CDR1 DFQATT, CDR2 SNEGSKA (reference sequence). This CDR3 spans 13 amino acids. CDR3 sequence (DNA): TGCAGTGCTAGGGGGGAGCTCACAGATACGCAGTATTTT. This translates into CSARGELTDTQYF.

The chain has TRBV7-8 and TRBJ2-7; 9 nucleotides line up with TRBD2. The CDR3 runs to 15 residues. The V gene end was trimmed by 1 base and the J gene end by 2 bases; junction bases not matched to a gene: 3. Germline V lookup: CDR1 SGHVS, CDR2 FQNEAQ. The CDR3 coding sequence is TGTGCCAGCAGCTTAGAGGCGGGAGGGCCCTACGAGCAGTACTTC. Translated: CASSLEAGGPYEQYF.

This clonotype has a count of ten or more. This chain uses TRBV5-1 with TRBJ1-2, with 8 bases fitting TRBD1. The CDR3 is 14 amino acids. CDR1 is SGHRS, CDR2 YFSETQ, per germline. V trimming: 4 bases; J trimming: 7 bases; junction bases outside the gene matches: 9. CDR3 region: CASSPGTGSGGYTF. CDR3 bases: TGCGCCAGCAGCCCGGGGACAGGCTCTGGTGGCTACACCTTC.